The 3 T cell receptor beta chains in this list originate from one sample, sequenced in a study of OX40 agonist ivuxolimab in advanced cancers. Using immunoSEQ multiplex PCR, the repertoire was profiled, and TCRdb retains in-frame clones only, with some absent. Of some 79,000 clones detected, approximately 85% appear once; the ten largest clones hold roughly 4%. Sequencing was performed on CD4+ or CD8+ T cells sorted from blood, taken in a trial of the OX40 agonist ivuxolimab. The origin of the receptors is an adult with an advanced solid tumor such as melanoma, head and neck, liver or kidney cancer.

The chain links TRBV4-2 to TRBJ2-7; TRBD2 agrees at 9 bases. CDR1 is LGHNA, CDR2 YNFKEQ, per germline. After removal of 0 bases from V and 2 bases from J, the junction contained 5 bases not matched to a gene. The length of the CDR3 is 16 residues. CDR3 amino acids: CASSQDYGGRAYEQYF. The CDR3 DNA follows: TGTGCCAGCAGCCAAGACTATGGCGGGAGGGCCTACGAGCAGTACTTC.

V gene TRBV9 combines with J gene TRBJ2-5; 8 bases map to TRBD2. The V gene end was trimmed by 4 bases and the J gene end by 4 bases; junction bases not matched to a gene: 9. The CDR3 contains 15 residues. The germline CDR1 and CDR2 sequences are SGDLS and YYNGEE. The CDR3 sequence is CASSSSGSMRETQYF. CDR3 DNA sequence: TGTGCCAGCAGCTCTAGCGGGTCCATGCGAGAGACCCAGTACTTC.

V gene TRBV7-8 combines with J gene TRBJ1-1; D is uncertain. This CDR3 has 15 residues. Trimming pared 7 bases from V and 3 bases from J, leaving 18 bases between. CDR1 is SGHVS, CDR2 FQNEAQ, per germline. CDR3 nucleotide sequence: TGTGCCAGCAACTCATTTCACAGTGATCACACTGAAGCTTTCTTT. This encodes CASNSFHSDHTEAFF.